This T cell receptor (beta chain) stems from a study of cytomegalovirus exposure and HLA in healthy donors. Study summary: Prior work identified roughly 120 million unique TCR beta sequences in some 180 million T cells. Notes on the study in general: Common viral pathogens (according to a later analysis) appeared linked to several of the most significant clusters.

Trimming took off 10 bases at V and 5 bases at J, with 14 bases between the two ends. CDR1 is SNHLY and CDR2 is FYNNEI in the germline V gene. The CDR3 extends over 13 amino acids. PCR primers comprised 60 Vbeta and 13 Jbeta primers. Original processing notes: In a later analysis, around 12 million of 65 million to 90 million unique beta chains occurred in at least two donors. Assay: immunoSEQ multiplex PCR; the TCRdb copy retains only in-frame clones and omits some. The DNA gave D and trimming, while V, J and clone size come from that table. The repertoire consists of under 170,000 clones, with about 60% occurring once and the leading ten covering roughly 6.4%. A word on this clone: No antigen is known for it.

The sample was PBMCs. The TCR comes from a woman aged 60-75 years in good health and CMV-seropositive. The chain uses TRBV2 and TRBJ1-4; D gene unclear. The chain's CDR3 is CATHGLPNEKLFF. CDR3 sequence (DNA): TGTGCCACACACGGACTTCCCAATGAAAAACTGTTTTTT.